This T cell receptor beta chain was retrieved from a study of T cell changes during pregnancy in multiple sclerosis. Repertoires were generated with immunoSEQ multiplex PCR, while TCRdb's copy carries only in-frame clones and drops some. The sample records under 45,000 clones, just over 90% being singletons. V gave up 10 bases and J gave up 6 bases, with 18 bases separating them. CDR1 is SNHLY, CDR2 FYNNEI, per germline. The CDR3 has 13 amino acids. The source was CD4+ T cells from peripheral blood mononuclear cells, collected in the third trimester of pregnancy. The chain recombines TRBV2 with TRBJ1-1; a possible D gene is TRBD1 (5 bases). This TCR was recovered from a female donor with multiple sclerosis, enrolled in a pregnancy study. The CDR3 sequence: CATRGTGSPEAFF. The CDR3 bases are TGTGCCACCCGGGGGACGGGCTCGCCTGAAGCTTTCTTT.